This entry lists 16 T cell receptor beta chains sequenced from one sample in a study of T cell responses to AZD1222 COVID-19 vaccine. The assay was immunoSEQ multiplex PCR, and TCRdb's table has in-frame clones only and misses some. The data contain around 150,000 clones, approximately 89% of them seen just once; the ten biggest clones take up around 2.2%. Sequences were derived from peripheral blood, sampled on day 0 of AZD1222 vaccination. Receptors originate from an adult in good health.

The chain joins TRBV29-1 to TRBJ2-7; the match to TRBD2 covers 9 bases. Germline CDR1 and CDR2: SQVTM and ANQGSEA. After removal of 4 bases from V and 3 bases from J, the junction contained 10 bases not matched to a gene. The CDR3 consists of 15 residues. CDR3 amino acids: CSVGSGSGSLYEQYF. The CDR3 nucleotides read TGCAGCGTTGGGTCAGGTAGCGGGAGTCTCTACGAGCAGTACTTC.

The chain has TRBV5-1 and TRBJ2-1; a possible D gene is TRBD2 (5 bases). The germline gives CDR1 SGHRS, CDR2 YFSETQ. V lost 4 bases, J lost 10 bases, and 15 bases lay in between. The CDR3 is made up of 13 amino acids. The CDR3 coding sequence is TGCGCCAGCAGCCTCGGAGAAGGCGGGGAGCAGTTCTTC. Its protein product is CASSLGEGGEQFF.

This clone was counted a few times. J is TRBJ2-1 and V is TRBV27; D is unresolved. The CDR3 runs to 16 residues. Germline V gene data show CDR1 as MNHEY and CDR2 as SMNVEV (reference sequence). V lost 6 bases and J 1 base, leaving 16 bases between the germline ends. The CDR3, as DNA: TGTGCCAGCAGCTCCGCGGACGGTCTATCCTACAATGAGCAGTTCTTC. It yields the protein CASSSADGLSYNEQFF.

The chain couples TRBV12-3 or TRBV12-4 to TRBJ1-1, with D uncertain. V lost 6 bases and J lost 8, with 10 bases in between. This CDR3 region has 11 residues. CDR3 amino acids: CASSLVAEAFF. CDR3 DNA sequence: TGTGCCAGCAGCCTCGTGGCAGAAGCTTTCTTT.

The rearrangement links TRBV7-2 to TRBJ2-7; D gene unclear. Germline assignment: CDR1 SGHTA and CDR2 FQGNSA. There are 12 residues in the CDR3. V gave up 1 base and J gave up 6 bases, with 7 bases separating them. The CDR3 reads CASSLELGEQYF. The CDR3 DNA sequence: TGTGCCAGCAGCTTAGAGTTGGGCGAGCAGTACTTC.

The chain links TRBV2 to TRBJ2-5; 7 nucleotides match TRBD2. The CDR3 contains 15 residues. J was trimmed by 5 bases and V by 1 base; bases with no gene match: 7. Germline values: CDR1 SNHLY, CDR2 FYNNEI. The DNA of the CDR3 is TGTGCCAGCAGTGAAGGGTTGCGGGGGAGGGAGACCCAGTACTTC. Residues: CASSEGLRGRETQYF.

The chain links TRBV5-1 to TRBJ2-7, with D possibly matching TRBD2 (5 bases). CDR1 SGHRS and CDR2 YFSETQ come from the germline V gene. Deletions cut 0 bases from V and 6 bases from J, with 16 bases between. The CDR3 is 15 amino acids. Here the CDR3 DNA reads TGCGCCAGCAGCTTGGCCTCAAGCGAGGGTTCCGAGCAGTACTTC. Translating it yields CASSLASSEGSEQYF.

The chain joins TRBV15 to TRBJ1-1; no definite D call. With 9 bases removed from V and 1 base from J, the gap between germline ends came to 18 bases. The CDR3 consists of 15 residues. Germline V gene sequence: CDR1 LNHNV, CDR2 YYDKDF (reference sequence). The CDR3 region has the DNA TGTGCCACTGAACCTTACAGCGATCAGAACACTGAAGCTTTCTTT. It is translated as CATEPYSDQNTEAFF.

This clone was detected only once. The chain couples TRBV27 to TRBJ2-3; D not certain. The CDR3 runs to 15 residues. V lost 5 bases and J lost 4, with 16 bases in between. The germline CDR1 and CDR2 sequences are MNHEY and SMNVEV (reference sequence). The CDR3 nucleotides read TGTGCCAGCAGTCAAACCCCAACGTCGTCAGATACGCAGTATTTT. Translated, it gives CASSQTPTSSDTQYF.

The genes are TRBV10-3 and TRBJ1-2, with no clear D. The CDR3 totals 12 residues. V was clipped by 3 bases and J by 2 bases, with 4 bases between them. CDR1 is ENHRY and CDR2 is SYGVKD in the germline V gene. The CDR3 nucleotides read TGTGCCATCAGTGATGGGAACTATGGCTACACCTTC. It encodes CAISDGNYGYTF.

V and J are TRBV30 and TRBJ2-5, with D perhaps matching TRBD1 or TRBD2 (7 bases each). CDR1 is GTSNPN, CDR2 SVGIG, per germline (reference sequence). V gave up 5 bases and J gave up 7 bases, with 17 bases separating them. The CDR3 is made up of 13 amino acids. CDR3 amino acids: CAWDRQGGVTQYF. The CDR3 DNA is TGTGCCTGGGACCGACAGGGAGGGGTGACCCAGTACTTC.

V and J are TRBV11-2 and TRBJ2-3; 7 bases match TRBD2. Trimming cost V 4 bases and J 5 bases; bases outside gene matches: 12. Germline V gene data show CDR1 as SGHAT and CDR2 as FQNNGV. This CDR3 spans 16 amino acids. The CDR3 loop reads CASSSGPSGMRDTQYF. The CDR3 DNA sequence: TGTGCCAGCAGCTCGGGGCCCAGCGGGATGCGAGATACGCAGTATTTT.

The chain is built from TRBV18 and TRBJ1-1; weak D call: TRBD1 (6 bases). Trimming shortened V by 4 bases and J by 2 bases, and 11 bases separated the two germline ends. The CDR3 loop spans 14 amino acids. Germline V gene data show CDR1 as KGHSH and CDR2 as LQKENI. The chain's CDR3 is CASSLRQANTEAFF. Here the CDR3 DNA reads TGTGCCAGCTCACTCCGACAGGCAAACACTGAAGCTTTCTTT. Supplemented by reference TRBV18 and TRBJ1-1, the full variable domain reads NAGVMQNPRHLVRRRGQEARLRCSPMKGHSHVYWYRQLPEEGLKFMVYLQKENIIDESGMPKERFSAEFPKEGPSILRIQQVVRGDSAAYFCASSLRQANTEAFFGQGTRLTVV.

The CDR3 protein is CASASVGIEDTQYF. CDR3 sequence (DNA): TGTGCCAGCGCTAGCGTGGGGATTGAGGATACGCAGTATTTT. The rearrangement uses TRBV27 and TRBJ2-3; the D gene is possibly TRBD2 (6 bases). The CDR3 spans 14 residues. The germline V and J ends were trimmed by 8 bases and 6 bases, with 18 bases remaining between them. The germline V gene encodes CDR1 MNHEY and CDR2 SMNVEV (reference sequence).

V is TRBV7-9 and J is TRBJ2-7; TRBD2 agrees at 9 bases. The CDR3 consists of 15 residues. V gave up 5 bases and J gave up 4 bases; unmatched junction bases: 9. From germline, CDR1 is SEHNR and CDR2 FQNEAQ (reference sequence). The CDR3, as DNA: TGTGCCAGCAGCCCGCGCGCGGGGGGGGATTACGAGCAGTACTTC. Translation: CASSPRAGGDYEQYF.

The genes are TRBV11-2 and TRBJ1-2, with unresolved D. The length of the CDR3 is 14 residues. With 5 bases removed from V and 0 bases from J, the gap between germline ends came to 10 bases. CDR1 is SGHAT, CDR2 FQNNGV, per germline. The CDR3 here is CASSSTISNYGYTF. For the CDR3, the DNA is TGTGCCAGCAGCAGTACGATATCTAACTATGGCTACACCTTC.